Listed here are 15 T cell receptor beta chains from one sample, sequenced in a study of blood T cell repertoires in COVID-19. Generated by immunoSEQ multiplex PCR, the TCRdb table keeps only in-frame clones and is missing some. The sample includes some 380,000 clones, roughly 86% of them seen just once. Sequencing input: PBMCs or T cells enriched from blood (not recorded which). The receptors come from a woman in her forties with acute COVID-19.

This chain links TRBV27 with TRBJ2-3; D may be TRBD1 (5 bases). Deletions cut 11 bases from V and 0 bases from J, with 9 bases between. The CDR3 covers 12 residues. CDR1 MNHEY and CDR2 SMNVEV come from the germline V gene (reference sequence). CDR3 sequence (DNA): TGTGCCGACAGTTCTAGCACAGATACGCAGTATTTT. This encodes CADSSSTDTQYF.

The chain is built from TRBV15 and TRBJ1-5; no firm D call. Per the germline V gene, CDR1 is LNHNV and CDR2 is YYDKDF (reference sequence). V was shortened by 0 bases and J by 4 bases, with 4 bases between the two germline ends. CDR3 length: 13 amino acids. The CDR3 region has the DNA TGTGCCACCAGCAGAGATCAGAATCAGCCCCAGCATTTT. Translating it yields CATSRDQNQPQHF.

DNA for the CDR3: TGCGCCAGCAGCCCCCGACTAGCGGGGGGCACAGATACGCAGTATTTT. It specifies CASSPRLAGGTDTQYF. The chain employs TRBV5-1 and TRBJ2-3; TRBD2 matches at 12 bases. Trimming cost V 4 bases and J 1 base; bases outside gene matches: 4. This CDR3 comprises 16 residues. Germline V lookup: CDR1 SGHRS, CDR2 YFSETQ.

The chain carries TRBV12-3 or TRBV12-4 and TRBJ1-5; D gene uncertain. V was cut by 1 base and J by 11 bases, with 9 bases left in between. There are 12 residues in the CDR3. The CDR3 region is CASSLEQLAQHF. CDR3 bases: TGTGCCAGCAGTTTAGAACAGTTAGCCCAGCATTTT.

The genes are TRBV3-1 (or the pseudogene TRBV3-2) and TRBJ2-2, with 12 bases aligning to TRBD2. The germline gives CDR1 LGHDT, CDR2 YNNKEL (reference sequence). V shed 4 bases, J shed 4 bases, and the junction held 1 base outside the gene matches. The CDR3 is 15 residues long. In DNA form, the CDR3 reads TGTGCCAGCAGCCGGGGACTAGCGGGCACCGGGGAGCTGTTTTTT. Translated, it gives CASSRGLAGTGELFF.

The J gene is TRBJ1-2, the V gene TRBV19, with D unclear. Trimming left V 7 bases short and J 3 bases short, with 9 bases between. This CDR3 is 12 amino acids long. Germline CDR1 reads LNHDA; CDR2 reads SQIVND (reference sequence). The CDR3 DNA sequence: TGTGCCAGTAAGGTGGGCGACTATGGCTACACCTTC. As protein: CASKVGDYGYTF.

V is TRBV5-4 and J is TRBJ2-1; D ambiguous. CDR3 length equals 16 residues. With 6 bases removed from V and 7 bases from J, the gap between germline ends came to 23 bases. Germline V gives CDR1 SGHNT, CDR2 YYREEE (reference sequence). Written as DNA, the CDR3 is TGTGCCAGCACCCCCCCCGTACTACCCTCCAATAATGAGCAGTTCTTC. Its protein is CASTPPVLPSNNEQFF. Looking up the rest from reference TRBV5-4 and TRBJ2-1 gives the full variable domain: ETGVTQSPTHLIKTRGQQVTLRCSSQSGHNTVSWYQQALGQGPQFIFQYYREEENGRGNFPPRFSGLQFPNYSSELNVNALELDDSALYLCASTPPVLPSNNEQFFGPGTRLTVL.

The J gene is TRBJ1-2, the V gene TRBV23-1; D not certain. TRBV23-1 is an open reading frame, and its role is uncertain. V was shortened by 7 bases and J by 4 bases, with 19 bases between the two germline ends. The CDR3 extends over 15 amino acids. CDR3 loop: CASTPDRRRSYGYTF. In DNA form, the CDR3 reads TGCGCCAGCACTCCAGACCGGAGAAGAAGCTATGGCTACACCTTC.

J is TRBJ1-3 and V is TRBV23-1, with D perhaps matching TRBD1 (6 bases). Being an ORF, TRBV23-1 has a function that is uncertain. Trimming left V 1 base short and J 1 base short, with 11 bases between. The CDR3 spans 16 residues. In nucleotides, the CDR3 is TGCGCCAGCAGTCAATGGGACAACTCGTCTGGAAACACCATATATTTT. Residues: CASSQWDNSSGNTIYF.

The gene calls are TRBV27 and TRBJ1-1, with a tentative D call TRBD1 (5 bases). The CDR3 contains 14 residues. V shed 4 bases and J shed 2 bases, with 11 bases lying between them. In germline, CDR1 is MNHEY, CDR2 SMNVEV (reference sequence). The CDR3 loop reads CASSSLTVNTEAFF. The CDR3 DNA is TGTGCCAGCAGTTCCTTGACAGTAAACACTGAAGCTTTCTTT.

The chain couples TRBV9 to TRBJ2-3, with 9 bases identical to TRBD2. The CDR3 loop spans 17 amino acids. With 0 bases clipped from V and 0 bases from J, the junction kept 5 bases outside the gene matches. Per the germline V gene, CDR1 is SGDLS and CDR2 is YYNGEE. The CDR3: CASSVASSGVSTDTQYF. Here the CDR3 DNA reads TGTGCCAGCAGCGTAGCGTCTAGCGGGGTTAGCACAGATACGCAGTATTTT.

V gene TRBV11-2 combines with J gene TRBJ1-6; D is possibly TRBD1 (5 bases). There are 15 residues in the CDR3. CDR1 SGHAT and CDR2 FQNNGV come from the germline V gene. V was pared by 0 bases and J by 7 bases, with 10 bases between. In nucleotides, the CDR3 is TGTGCCAGCAGCTTAGAAGGGGCCTTAAATTCACCCCTCCACTTT. This encodes CASSLEGALNSPLHF.

V usage is TRBV10-3 and J usage is TRBJ2-1, with D perhaps matching TRBD2 (5 bases). The CDR3 is 11 residues long. Germline assignment: CDR1 ENHRY and CDR2 SYGVKD. V lost 10 bases to trimming and J lost 6 bases, with 10 bases between them. The CDR3 nucleotides read TGTGCCACGCTAGGGAGCAATGAGCAGTTCTTC. Amino acids: CATLGSNEQFF.

For this clone: An end of the junction does not agree with germline; a read error may underlie this. This chain uses TRBV6-5 with TRBJ2-7; D not resolved. The CDR3 consists of 13 residues. The V gene's germline CDR1 is MNHEY and CDR2 SVGAGI. The CDR3, as DNA: TGTGCCAGCAGTATAAGACTCGCCTACGAGCAGTGCTTC. It encodes CASSIRLAYEQCF.

This clone was counted a single time. The rearrangement links TRBV19 to TRBJ2-2; 13 bases match TRBD2. The germline V gene has CDR1 LNHDA and CDR2 SQIVND (reference sequence). Trimming at V came to 4 bases and at J to 6 bases, leaving 5 bases not matched to a gene. The CDR3 is 16 residues long. CDR3 protein: CASSKTSGGASGELFF. The CDR3 bases are TGTGCCAGTAGTAAAACTAGCGGGGGGGCCTCCGGGGAGCTGTTTTTT.